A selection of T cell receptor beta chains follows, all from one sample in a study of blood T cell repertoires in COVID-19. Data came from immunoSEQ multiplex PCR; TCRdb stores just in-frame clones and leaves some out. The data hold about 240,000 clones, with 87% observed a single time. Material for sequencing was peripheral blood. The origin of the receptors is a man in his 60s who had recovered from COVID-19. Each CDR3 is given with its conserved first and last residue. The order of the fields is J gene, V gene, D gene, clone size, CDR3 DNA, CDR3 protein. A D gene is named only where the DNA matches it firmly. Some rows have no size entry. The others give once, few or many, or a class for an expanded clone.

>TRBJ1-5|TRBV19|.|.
TGTGCCAGTAGTTGGACACAGTATTATAGCAATCAGCCCCAGCATTTT
CASSWTQYYSNQPQHF
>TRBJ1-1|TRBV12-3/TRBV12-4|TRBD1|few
TGTGCCAGTACAGGGGGAGGGAACACTGAAGCTTTCTTT
CASTGGGNTEAFF
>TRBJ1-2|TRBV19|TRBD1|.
TGTGCCAGTAGCGTGCAGGGGGCGGATGGCTACACCTTC
CASSVQGADGYTF
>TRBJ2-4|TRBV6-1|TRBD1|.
TGTGCCAGCAGTGACAGGGGGCGAGACATTCAGTACTTC
CASSDRGRDIQYF
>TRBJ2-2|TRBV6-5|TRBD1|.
TGTGCCAGCAGCTTTGACAGGGGTCGCACCGGGGAGCTGTTTTTT
CASSFDRGRTGELFF
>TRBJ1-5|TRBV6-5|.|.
TGTGCTTCCCGCCGGGGGTCAGGCCAGCCCCAGCATTTT
CASRRGSGQPQHF
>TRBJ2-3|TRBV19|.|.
TGTGCCAGTAGTAAGAGCCCCGGTACAGATACGCAGTATTTT
CASSKSPGTDTQYF
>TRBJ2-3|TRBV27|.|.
TGTGCCAGCAGTTTGCTAGTAGTTGATACGCAGTATTTT
CASSLLVVDTQYF
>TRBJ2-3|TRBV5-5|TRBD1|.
TGTGCCAGCAGCTTCCCCCTCGGACAGGGGACAGATACGCAGTATTTT
CASSFPLGQGTDTQYF
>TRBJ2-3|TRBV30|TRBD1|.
TGTGCCTGGAGTGAAGGGGGCGTCGGTGCAGATACGCAGTATTTT
CAWSEGGVGADTQYF
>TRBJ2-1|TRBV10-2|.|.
TGCGCCAGCAGTGCTACGGTTTCCCGGGAGCAGTTCTTC
CASSATVSREQFF
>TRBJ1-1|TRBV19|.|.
TGTGCCAGTAGTATAAGAGGGATGGGCTTAATGAACACTGAAGCTTTCTTT
CASSIRGMGLMNTEAFF
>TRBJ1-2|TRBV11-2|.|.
TGTGCCAGCAGCCGCCAGAGGGCTGGCTACACCTTC
CASSRQRAGYTF
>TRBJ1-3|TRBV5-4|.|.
TGTGCCAGCAGCCCTGGGGGGGGAAACCTTCCTGGAAACACCATATATTTT
CASSPGGGNLPGNTIYF
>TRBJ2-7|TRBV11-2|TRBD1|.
TGTGCCAGCAGCCGACAGGGGGCGGGGGAGCAGTACTTC
CASSRQGAGEQYF
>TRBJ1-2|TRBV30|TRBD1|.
TGTGCCTGGAGCACAGGGGGCGACTATGGCTACACCTTC
CAWSTGGDYGYTF
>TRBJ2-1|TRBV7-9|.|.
TGTGCCAGCAGCCCCGGGGCGGGCGGGGACTTCTACAATGAGCAGTTCTTC
CASSPGAGGDFYNEQFF
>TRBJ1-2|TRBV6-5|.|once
TGTGCCAGCAGCTCTACCCAGGGGCTGGTCTATGGCTACACCTTC
CASSSTQGLVYGYTF
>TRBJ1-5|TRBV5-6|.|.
TGTGCCAGCAGCTTGGGCTGGGGGGGAAAGCAGCCCCAGCATTTT
CASSLGWGGKQPQHF
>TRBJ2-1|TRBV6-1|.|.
TGTGCCAGCAGTGTCCCCAGCGGAGAAGTCTACAATGAGCAGTTCTTC
CASSVPSGEVYNEQFF
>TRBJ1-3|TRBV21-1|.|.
TGTGCCAGCAGATTTAGGACAGGCGGGATCTCTGGAAACACCATATATTTT
CASRFRTGGISGNTIYF
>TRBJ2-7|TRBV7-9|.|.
TGTGCCAGCAGCTTGACGGGATACGAGCAGTACTTC
CASSLTGYEQYF
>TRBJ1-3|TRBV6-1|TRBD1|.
TGTGCCAGCAGTGTAAAAGGGGGCTTCTCTGGAAACACCATATATTTT
CASSVKGGFSGNTIYF
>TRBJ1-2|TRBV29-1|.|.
TGCAGCGTTGACAGGGTCTATGGCTACACCTTC
CSVDRVYGYTF
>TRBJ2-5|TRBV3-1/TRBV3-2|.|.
TGTGCCAGCAGCCAGCTAGCCTGGGCCCAAGAGACCCAGTACTTC
CASSQLAWAQETQYF
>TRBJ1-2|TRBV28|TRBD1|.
TGTGCCAGTGGACAGGGAATCGTCGGCTACACCTTC
CASGQGIVGYTF
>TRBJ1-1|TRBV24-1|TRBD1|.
TGTGCCACCAAAAAAGGACAGGCCTATCGGGCTTTCTTT
CATKKGQAYRAFF
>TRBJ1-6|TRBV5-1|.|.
TGCGCCAGCAGCTTGGAGGGTCAGGGCGGTAATTCACCCCTCCACTTT
CASSLEGQGGNSPLHF
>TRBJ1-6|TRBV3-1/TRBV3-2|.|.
TGTGCCAGCAGCCCCAGGGGAACCCAGAATTCACCCCTCCACTTT
CASSPRGTQNSPLHF
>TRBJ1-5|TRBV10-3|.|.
TGTGCCATCAGCGAACCAGGTTACAATCAGCCCCAGCATTTT
CAISEPGYNQPQHF
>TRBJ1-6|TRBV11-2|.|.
TGTGCCAGCAGCTCCAGGGGTCTGGGAAATTCACCCCTCCACTTT
CASSSRGLGNSPLHF
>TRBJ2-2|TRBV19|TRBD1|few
TGTGCCAGTACCCACCTTACCAGGGGGCGGATCGGGGAGCTGTTTTTT
CASTHLTRGRIGELFF
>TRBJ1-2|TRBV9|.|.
TGTGCCAGCAGCGTAGAAACAGCCACAACCTATGGCTACACCTTC
CASSVETATTYGYTF
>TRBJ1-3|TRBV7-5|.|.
TGTGCCAGAAACATCTTGACAGCGACTTCTGGAAACACCATATATTTT
CARNILTATSGNTIYF
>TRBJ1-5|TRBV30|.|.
TGTGCCTGGAGTGTACAGGGTAGGGGCAATCAGCCCCAGCATTTT
CAWSVQGRGNQPQHF
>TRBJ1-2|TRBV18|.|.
TGTGCCAGCTCACCATGGAGCAGGGCCGCGAACTATGGCTACACCTTC
CASSPWSRAANYGYTF
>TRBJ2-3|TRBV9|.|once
TGTGCCAGCAGCCTCAGACAGACCACAGATACGCAGTATTTT
CASSLRQTTDTQYF
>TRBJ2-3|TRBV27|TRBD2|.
TGTGCCAGCAGTTTAAGCACTAGCGGGGTTGGTACGCAGTATTTT
CASSLSTSGVGTQYF
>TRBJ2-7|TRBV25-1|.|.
TGTGCCAGCCGCCGGACAGCCTCCTACGAGCAGTACTTC
CASRRTASYEQYF
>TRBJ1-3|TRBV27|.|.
TGTGCCAGCAGTCCGCGTAGCTCTGGAAACACCATATATTTT
CASSPRSSGNTIYF
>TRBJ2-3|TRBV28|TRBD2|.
TGTGCCAGCAGTGGACCGCGGGGGGGAGGCACAGATACGCAGTATTTT
CASSGPRGGGTDTQYF